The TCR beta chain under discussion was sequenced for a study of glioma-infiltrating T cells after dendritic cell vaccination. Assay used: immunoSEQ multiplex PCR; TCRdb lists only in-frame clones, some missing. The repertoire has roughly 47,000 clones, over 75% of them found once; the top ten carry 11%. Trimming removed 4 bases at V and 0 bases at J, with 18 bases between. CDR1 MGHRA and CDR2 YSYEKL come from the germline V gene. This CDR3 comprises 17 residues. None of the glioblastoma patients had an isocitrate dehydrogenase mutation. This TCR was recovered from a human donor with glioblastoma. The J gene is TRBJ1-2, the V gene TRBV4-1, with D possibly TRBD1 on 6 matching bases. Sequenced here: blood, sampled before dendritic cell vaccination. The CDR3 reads CASSPRRTDLPNYGYTF. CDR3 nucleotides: TGCGCCAGCAGCCCCCGAAGGACAGATCTCCCTAACTATGGCTACACCTTC.